The T cell receptor (beta chain) described here comes from a study of cytomegalovirus exposure and HLA in healthy donors. Points from the study as a whole: Presence/absence analyses supposed approximately even sequencing depth among donors. Judged likely to be a sequencing artifact was a cluster of highly shared sequence variants. TCR beta V- and J-gene trimming, according to a later analysis, was linked to a missense DCLRE1C variant. CMV serostatus stood as the only immune exposure information on hand.

As to this clone: The antigen is unknown.

PCR involved 60 Vbeta and 13 Jbeta primers. TCRdb's copy holds only in-frame clones and misses some; the assay was immunoSEQ multiplex PCR. The sample consists of roughly 90,000 clones, around four fifths of them appearing once. The sequencing sample was made of PBMCs. The clonotype comes from a man aged 25-40 years in good health and CMV-seronegative.

The CDR3 nucleotides are TGCGCCAGCAGAACAGGGGGCACCGGGGAGCTGTTTTTT. Amino acids: CASRTGGTGELFF. This chain connects TRBV10-2 to TRBJ2-2, with TRBD1 matching over 8 bases. The J segment lost 4 bases and the V segment lost 6 bases, leaving 1 base of the junction unmatched. Germline values: CDR1 WSHSY, CDR2 SAAADI. The CDR3 extends over 13 amino acids.